Listed below are T cell receptor beta chains from one sample, sequenced in a study of blood T cell repertoires in COVID-19. The data were produced by immunoSEQ multiplex PCR, yet TCRdb's version contains in-frame clones alone and is incomplete. The sample contains 150,000 to 200,000 clones, 85% of which appear only once. The sample was peripheral blood. These receptors came from a human donor with acute or convalescent COVID-19. The donor label of this sample is uncertain. Each CDR3 is given with its conserved first and last residue. A D gene is named only where the DNA matches it firmly. Where a row states a size, it is once, few, many or the class of an expanded clone; other rows omit it.

V gene	clone size	J gene	D gene	CDR3 DNA	CDR3 protein
TRBV5-6	once	TRBJ2-5	NA	TGTGCCAGCAGCGTGGGACACCTCCAAGAGACCCAGTACTTC	CASSVGHLQETQYF
TRBV7-3	once	TRBJ2-5	NA	TGTGCCAGCAGCCCGGGGTCCCAAGAGACCCAGTACTTC	CASSPGSQETQYF
TRBV18	NA	TRBJ1-4	TRBD1	TGTGCCAGCTCACGACAGGGGGTCCCGAATGAAAAACTGTTTTTT	CASSRQGVPNEKLFF
TRBV28	once	TRBJ1-5	TRBD1	TGTGCCAGCAGGGAAGGGGACAGGGGGCACGGTCAGCCCCAGCATTTT	CASREGDRGHGQPQHF
TRBV2	NA	TRBJ2-5	NA	TGTGCCAGCAGTGAACGGTCAGGGTTGGAGACCCAGTACTTC	CASSERSGLETQYF
TRBV3-1/TRBV3-2	NA	TRBJ1-3	TRBD1	TGTGCCAGCAGCCAAGACAGGGGGCCCGGAAACACCATATATTTT	CASSQDRGPGNTIYF
TRBV27	NA	TRBJ1-6	TRBD1	TGTGCCAGCAGTGGGACAGGACTTAATTCACCCCTCCACTTT	CASSGTGLNSPLHF
TRBV5-1	NA	TRBJ2-3	TRBD2	TGCGCCAGCAGCACCGGGACTATCACAGATACGCAGTATTTT	CASSTGTITDTQYF
TRBV10-3	NA	TRBJ1-6	NA	TGTGCCATCAGTGAGTACGCGAATTCACCCCTCCACTTT	CAISEYANSPLHF
TRBV7-9	NA	TRBJ2-3	TRBD1	TGTGCCAGCAGCTTAGCTGGGCAGGGGGCAAGAGATACGCAGTATTTT	CASSLAGQGARDTQYF
TRBV5-1	NA	TRBJ1-2	TRBD1	TGCGCCAGCAGCCCCGGACAGGGGCAAGGCTACACCTTC	CASSPGQGQGYTF
TRBV7-2	NA	TRBJ2-1	TRBD2	TGTGCCAGCAGCTTAGGGACTAGCGGATACAATGAGCAGTTCTTC	CASSLGTSGYNEQFF
TRBV4-1	NA	TRBJ2-2	TRBD1	TGCGCCAGCAGCCAATTGGGACAGCCGAACACCGGGGAGCTGTTTTTT	CASSQLGQPNTGELFF
TRBV6-5	NA	TRBJ1-1	NA	TGTGCCAGCAAGATGGAGTTGAACACTGAAGCTTTCTTT	CASKMELNTEAFF
TRBV29-1	NA	TRBJ2-1	NA	TGCAGCGTTGAGCAGGGCAGGGTGAGTTGGAATGAGCAGTTCTTC	CSVEQGRVSWNEQFF
TRBV24-1	once	TRBJ2-3	NA	TGTGCCACCAGTGATTCCAGGGCCAGCACAGATACGCAGTATTTT	CATSDSRASTDTQYF
TRBV15	once	TRBJ2-3	TRBD2	TGTGCCACCAGCGGAGGACTAGCTCGCGGAGATACGCAGTATTTT	CATSGGLARGDTQYF
TRBV18	NA	TRBJ1-1	NA	TGTGCCAGCTCACCAGTTCGTGAGGCGCTGACTGAAGCTTTCTTT	CASSPVREALTEAFF
TRBV5-1	NA	TRBJ1-2	TRBD1	TGCGCCAGCAGCTTGGCCGGGGGACAGGGTCACTATGGCTACACCTTC	CASSLAGGQGHYGYTF
TRBV18	NA	TRBJ1-4	TRBD1	TGTGCCAGCTCACCCGGACAGGGTGGTGAAAAACTGTTTTTT	CASSPGQGGEKLFF
TRBV18	NA	TRBJ1-6	NA	TGTGCCAGCTCACCCGCGGCGGGTTTTAATTCACCCCTCCACTTT	CASSPAAGFNSPLHF
TRBV5-5	NA	TRBJ2-7	TRBD1	TGTGCCAGCAGCTTGGGGGACAGGGGTGCCTACGAGCAGTACTTC	CASSLGDRGAYEQYF
TRBV28	NA	TRBJ1-6	NA	TGTGCCAGCAGTCTCCTCATCCCCCGGGCCCGGGATCCCCTCCACTTT	CASSLLIPRARDPLHF
TRBV3-1/TRBV3-2	NA	TRBJ2-5	NA	TGTGCCAGCAGCCAAGATTTGCTAGCGCTGAGAGAGACCCAGTACTTC	CASSQDLLALRETQYF
TRBV27	NA	TRBJ2-1	TRBD2	TGTGCCAGCAGCCTGTCAGCGGGGGGTCCATACAATGAGCAGTTCTTC	CASSLSAGGPYNEQFF
TRBV2	NA	TRBJ2-7	TRBD1	TGTGCCAGCAGCTCACAGGGGTACGAGCAGTACTTC	CASSSQGYEQYF
TRBV5-4	NA	TRBJ1-1	TRBD1	TGTGCCAGCAGCTTTAGGGGGCGGATTGGGGCTGAAGCTTTCTTT	CASSFRGRIGAEAFF
TRBV2	NA	TRBJ2-3	TRBD2	TGTGCCAGCACGAAGGGACTAGCGGCGACCACAGATACGCAGTATTTT	CASTKGLAATTDTQYF
TRBV4-1	NA	TRBJ2-7	NA	TGCGCCAGCAGCCGCCGACAGGAAGGGTACGAGCAGTACTTC	CASSRRQEGYEQYF
TRBV30	NA	TRBJ1-5	TRBD1	TGTGCCTGGAGTCGGGACAGGGTAAATCAGCCCCAGCATTTT	CAWSRDRVNQPQHF
TRBV19	once	TRBJ1-4	NA	TGTGCCAGTATGGGGGACATACCTAATGAAAAACTGTTTTTT	CASMGDIPNEKLFF
TRBV5-1	NA	TRBJ1-1	NA	TGCGCCAGCAGCTTGGCGCGGGGGGACAACACTGAAGCTTTCTTT	CASSLARGDNTEAFF